Following are 32 T cell receptor beta chains from one sample sequenced in a study of shared clonotypes between healthy human individuals. The repertoire was sequenced with immunoSEQ multiplex PCR; TCRdb's copy has only in-frame clones and lacks some. The repertoire holds around 990,000 clones, roughly 80% seen once, with more than 0.85% in the top ten. The sequenced sample consisted of memory CD4+ T cells from PBMCs. Documented subset: CD45RA-negative fraction. These receptors were obtained from a young man in good health. Some clones in this sample may be carry-over from other donors' samples.

On this clone: This clone may be a read error of a much larger clone one base away. This sample also contains other DNA sequences that code for the same CDR3. This chain links TRBV2 with TRBJ1-1, with D unclear. The V gene lost 6 bases and the J gene lost 0 bases, with 8 bases spanning the gap. Germline assignment: CDR1 SNHLY and CDR2 FYNNEI. The CDR3 spans 13 residues. The DNA for the CDR3 is TGTGCCAGCAGGCAAGAGGTGAACACTGAAGCTTTCTTT. This encodes CASRQEVNTEAFF.

The chain recombines TRBV6-5 with TRBJ2-5; 9 nucleotides align to TRBD1. The trim removed 2 bases at V and 5 bases at J, leaving 9 bases unmatched. This CDR3 region has 16 residues. CDR1 MNHEY and CDR2 SVGAGI come from the germline V gene. CDR3 bases: TGTGCCAGCAGTTACGGGGACAGGGAGTACGGGGAGACCCAGTACTTC. Its translation is CASSYGDREYGETQYF.

This sequence joins TRBV28 and TRBJ2-5; 7 bases map to TRBD1. Germline CDR1 reads MDHEN; CDR2 reads SYDVKM. The CDR3 extends over 15 amino acids. With 5 bases clipped from V and 4 bases from J, the junction kept 10 bases outside the gene matches. The CDR3 here is CASSTGTPGGETQYF. The CDR3 DNA reads as TGTGCCAGCAGTACGGGGACCCCAGGGGGAGAGACCCAGTACTTC.

This rearrangement joins TRBV27 to TRBJ2-2, with D unclear. The germline V and J ends were trimmed by 6 bases and 4 bases, with 15 bases remaining between them. Germline assignment: CDR1 MNHEY and CDR2 SMNVEV (reference sequence). The CDR3 sequence is 15 residues long. CDR3 amino acids: CASSLMSIPTGELFF. DNA of the CDR3: TGTGCCAGCAGCCTCATGTCAATCCCCACCGGGGAGCTGTTTTTT.

This chain joins TRBV5-6 and TRBJ2-5; TRBD2 agrees at 7 bases. From germline, CDR1 is SGHDT and CDR2 YYEEEE. Germline trimming cut 4 bases from V and 0 bases from J; bases unmatched to any gene: 6. The CDR3 is 15 amino acids. The CDR3 spells CASSAIGGYQETQYF. For the CDR3, the DNA is TGTGCCAGCAGCGCAATCGGGGGGTACCAAGAGACCCAGTACTTC.

The chain's CDR3 is CASSPYRGTGYEQYF. Here the CDR3 DNA reads TGTGCCAGCAGTCCCTACAGGGGAACGGGCTACGAGCAGTACTTC. The chain links TRBV28 to TRBJ2-7; TRBD1 aligns across 7 bases. CDR3 length equals 15 residues. Germline V CDR1 and CDR2: MDHEN, SYDVKM. V dropped 5 bases and J dropped 3; count of bases not matched to a gene: 10.

This clone was detected only once. The rearrangement joins TRBV14 to TRBJ2-7; maybe TRBD1 (5 bases). In germline, CDR1 is SGHDN, CDR2 FVKESK. This CDR3 comprises 17 residues. Trimming left V 5 bases short and J 2 bases short, with 22 bases between. The CDR3 spells CASSGHQDRTAPYEQYF. In DNA form, the CDR3 reads TGTGCCAGCAGCGGACACCAAGACCGCACCGCCCCCTACGAGCAGTACTTC.

This clone showed up just once. The chain employs TRBV5-1 and TRBJ2-5, with 9 bases identical to TRBD2. V lost 4 bases and J lost 5; bases outside the gene matches: 6. CDR3 length equals 14 residues. Germline CDR1 reads SGHRS; CDR2 reads YFSETQ. The CDR3 sequence: CASSPSGMGETQYF. The DNA for the CDR3 is TGCGCCAGCAGCCCTAGCGGGATGGGGGAGACCCAGTACTTC.

This clone was seen a handful of times. This chain joins TRBV4-2 and TRBJ1-2, with 7 bases identical to TRBD1. Looked up from germline, CDR1 is LGHNA and CDR2 is YNFKEQ. The CDR3 totals 15 residues. J gave up 2 bases and V 4 bases, and 7 bases lay outside the gene matches. The CDR3 protein is CASSPHRGSNYGYTF. For the CDR3, the DNA is TGTGCCAGCAGCCCCCACAGGGGCAGCAACTATGGCTACACCTTC.

The rearrangement uses TRBV9 and TRBJ1-3; D ambiguous. Trimming pared 0 bases from V and 0 bases from J, leaving 7 bases between. This CDR3 comprises 15 residues. Germline V gives CDR1 SGDLS, CDR2 YYNGEE. The chain's CDR3 is CASSVGTASGNTIYF. CDR3 in DNA: TGTGCCAGCAGCGTAGGGACCGCCTCTGGAAACACCATATATTTT. The whole variable domain, filled in from reference TRBV9 and TRBJ1-3, reads DSGVTQTPKHLITATGQRVTLRCSPRSGDLSVYWYQQSLDQGLQFLIQYYNGEERAKGNILERFSAQQFPDLHSELNLSSLELGDSALYFCASSVGTASGNTIYFGEGSWLTVV.

The chain recombines TRBV5-1 with TRBJ1-4; 7 positions match TRBD1. The V and J ends lost 4 bases and 0 bases, in that order; junction bases with no gene match: 6. Per germline, CDR1 SGHRS and CDR2 YFSETQ. The CDR3 runs 16 residues. The CDR3 coding sequence is TGCGCCAGCAGCACAGGGGCGACCGCAACTAATGAAAAACTGTTTTTT. This gives the protein CASSTGATATNEKLFF.

The rearrangement joins TRBV5-1 to TRBJ2-5; TRBD2 aligns across 10 bases. The junction had 4 bases not matched to a gene; V was cut back by 4 bases and J by 1 base. This CDR3 comprises 15 residues. Germline CDR1 and CDR2: SGHRS and YFSETQ. This chain's CDR3 is CASSPTSGIQETQYF. The DNA for the CDR3 is TGCGCCAGCAGCCCCACTAGCGGGATCCAAGAGACCCAGTACTTC. The full variable domain, completed using reference TRBV5-1 and TRBJ2-5, is KAGVTQTPRYLIKTRGQQVTLSCSPISGHRSVSWYQQTPGQGLQFLFEYFSETQRNKGNFPGRFSGRQFSNSRSEMNVSTLELGDSALYLCASSPTSGIQETQYFGPGTRLLVL.

This clone was counted a few times. The rearrangement links TRBV30 to TRBJ1-2; D is unclear. This CDR3 comprises 12 residues. Trimming cost V 2 bases and J 2 bases, with 6 bases left between them. The germline gives CDR1 GTSNPN, CDR2 SVGIG (reference sequence). Written as DNA, the CDR3 is TGTGCCTGGAGTTTCGGGAACTATGGCTACACCTTC. It translates to CAWSFGNYGYTF.

This chain links TRBV7-9 with TRBJ1-1, with TRBD1 matching over 7 bases. The germline gives CDR1 SEHNR, CDR2 FQNEAQ (reference sequence). The length of the CDR3 is 15 residues. J lost 1 base, V lost 5 bases, and 7 bases had no gene match. The CDR3 DNA sequence: TGTGCCAGCAGCCCCCGGGGACAGCGGAACACTGAAGCTTTCTTT. It is translated as CASSPRGQRNTEAFF.

V usage is TRBV19 and J usage is TRBJ2-7; 8 nucleotides line up with TRBD1. The CDR3 length is 15 residues. With 3 bases clipped from V and 2 bases from J, the junction kept 6 bases outside the gene matches. The germline V gene encodes CDR1 LNHDA and CDR2 SQIVND (reference sequence). CDR3 nucleotide sequence: TGTGCCAGTAGTATTTCGCGGACAGGGACCTACGAGCAGTACTTC. Translation gives CASSISRTGTYEQYF.

The chain links TRBV7-2 to TRBJ2-1; D remains unclear. CDR1 SGHTA and CDR2 FQGNSA come from the germline V gene. V lost 5 bases to trimming and J lost 8 bases, with 16 bases between them. This CDR3 region has 14 residues. CDR3 sequence reads: CASSPGPAAYEQFF. As DNA, the CDR3 is TGTGCCAGCAGCCCCGGGCCGGCGGCTTATGAGCAGTTCTTC.

This clone was detected only a few times. This chain connects TRBV4-1 to TRBJ1-2; 9 bases are shared with TRBD1. Germline lookup yields CDR1 MGHRA and CDR2 YSYEKL. The CDR3 spans 20 residues. V was pared by 0 bases and J by 4 bases, with 18 bases of the junction left unmatched. CDR3 bases: TGCGCCAGCAGCCAAGAAGATGTGGGGACAGGGTTGGCTACAGGCTATGGCTACACCTTC. Amino acids: CASSQEDVGTGLATGYGYTF.

The chain is built from TRBV27 and TRBJ2-5; D ambiguous. Trimming removed 4 bases at V and 2 bases at J, with 14 bases between. Germline V gives CDR1 MNHEY, CDR2 SMNVEV (reference sequence). The CDR3 totals 15 residues. CDR3 nucleotide sequence: TGTGCCAGCAGTTCCCGATATAGTAGTCAAGAGACCCAGTACTTC. This translates into CASSSRYSSQETQYF.

The V gene is TRBV5-4, the J gene TRBJ2-1; TRBD2 matches 9 bases. Losses at the gene ends were 4 bases for V and 7 bases for J; bases not matched to a gene: 9. The CDR3 length is 15 residues. Germline V gene lookup returns CDR1 SGHNT and CDR2 YYREEE (reference sequence). The DNA of the CDR3 is TGTGCCAGCAGCCCGGGGGGACTAGCTAAGAATGAGCAGTTCTTC. Its protein product is CASSPGGLAKNEQFF. The full variable domain, its missing parts supplied by reference TRBV5-4 and TRBJ2-1, is ETGVTQSPTHLIKTRGQQVTLRCSSQSGHNTVSWYQQALGQGPQFIFQYYREEENGRGNFPPRFSGLQFPNYSSELNVNALELDDSALYLCASSPGGLAKNEQFFGPGTRLTVL.

This clone appeared a single time. This rearrangement joins TRBV7-8 to TRBJ1-3, with D uncertain. V was pared by 1 base and J by 2 bases, with 6 bases between. Germline loops: CDR1 SGHVS, CDR2 FQNEAQ. The CDR3 runs to 14 residues. This chain's CDR3 is CASSLGVTGNTIYF. The CDR3 coding sequence is TGTGCCAGCAGCTTAGGAGTAACTGGAAACACCATATATTTT.

The rearrangement links TRBV18 to TRBJ2-5; TRBD1 matches 9 bases. Germline CDR1 KGHSH, CDR2 LQKENI. The V and J ends lost 0 bases and 5 bases, in that order; junction bases with no gene match: 4. This CDR3 has 15 amino acids. CDR3 DNA sequence: TGTGCCAGCTCACCACCGGGACAGGGTTCGGAGACCCAGTACTTC. Translating it yields CASSPPGQGSETQYF.

This clone was recorded at least ten times. The chain links TRBV7-3 to TRBJ1-1; 7 positions agree with TRBD1. V trimming: 5 bases; J trimming: 10 bases; junction bases outside the gene matches: 10. Germline V gene sequence: CDR1 SGHTA, CDR2 FQGTGA. This CDR3 spans 13 amino acids. CDR3 DNA sequence: TGTGCCAGCAGCGTCCACAGGGGTTCCCCAGCTTTCTTT. This gives the protein CASSVHRGSPAFF.

The genes are TRBV30 and TRBJ1-3, with TRBD1 matching over 9 bases. V lost 1 base to trimming and J lost 4 bases; unmatched junction nucleotides: 2. This CDR3 is 14 amino acids long. Germline V lookup: CDR1 GTSNPN, CDR2 SVGIG (reference sequence). The CDR3, as DNA: TGTGCCTGGAGTGACAGGGGGCTCGGAAACACCATATATTTT. It yields the protein CAWSDRGLGNTIYF.

This chain uses TRBV9 with TRBJ2-2; tentatively, D is TRBD1 (6 bases). In germline, CDR1 is SGDLS, CDR2 YYNGEE. The CDR3 runs to 18 residues. V lost 1 base, J lost 0 bases, and 16 bases lay in between. The CDR3 here is CASSVSGQLVTNTGELFF. DNA for the CDR3: TGTGCCAGCAGCGTATCCGGACAGCTTGTTACGAACACCGGGGAGCTGTTTTTT.

The chain carries TRBV27 and TRBJ1-5, with D hard to call. CDR3 length equals 13 residues. V was trimmed by 5 bases and J by 0 bases, leaving 5 bases between them. CDR1 and CDR2 (germline): MNHEY, SMNVEV (reference sequence). CDR3: CASSVLSNQPQHF. CDR3 sequence (DNA): TGTGCCAGCAGTGTCCTTAGCAATCAGCCCCAGCATTTT.

Of note for this clone: This sequence is one base from a far larger clone and is likely a read error. This rearrangement joins TRBV7-8 to TRBJ2-7; no definite D call. Trimming took off 1 base at V and 5 bases at J, with 3 bases between the two ends. CDR3 size: 11 residues. Germline V gene data show CDR1 as SGHVS and CDR2 as FQNEAQ. As DNA, the CDR3 is TGTGCCAGCAGCTTAGGGGACGAGCAGTACTTC. The encoded protein is CASSLGDEQYF.

The chain combines TRBV5-1 with TRBJ2-3, with 7 nucleotides matching TRBD1. With V trimmed by 5 bases and J by 4 bases, 4 bases remained unmatched. This CDR3 is built from 13 residues. Germline CDR1 is SGHRS and CDR2 is YFSETQ. The DNA of the CDR3 is TGCGCCAGCAGATCCACAGGGGCAGATACGCAGTATTTT. This encodes CASRSTGADTQYF.

This clone came up a few times. CDR3 in DNA: TGTGCCAGCAGCCAGGGACTAGCGGCGTCCTACGAGCAGTACTTC. Translation gives CASSQGLAASYEQYF. The chain uses TRBV11-2 and TRBJ2-7; TRBD2 agrees at 11 bases. Per germline, CDR1 SGHAT and CDR2 FQNNGV. J was trimmed by 1 base and V by 5 bases; bases with no gene match: 4. There are 15 residues in the CDR3.

This clone came up once. The J gene is TRBJ2-2, the V gene TRBV19; 7 positions agree with TRBD1. From germline, CDR1 is LNHDA and CDR2 SQIVND (reference sequence). The CDR3 covers 16 residues. The junction had 9 bases not matched to a gene; V was cut back by 4 bases and J by 4 bases. The CDR3: CASSRTGTALTGELFF. The CDR3 coding sequence is TGTGCCAGTAGTAGAACCGGGACAGCTCTCACCGGGGAGCTGTTTTTT.

The rearrangement uses TRBV28 and TRBJ2-2, with D perhaps assigned TRBD1 or TRBD2 (5 bases each). In germline, CDR1 is MDHEN, CDR2 SYDVKM. V lost 7 bases, J lost 1 base, and 16 bases lay in between. This CDR3 contains 16 residues. The CDR3 bases are TGTGCCAGCACTTCACGGCAGGGACGGAACACCGGGGAGCTGTTTTTT. Residues: CASTSRQGRNTGELFF.

The J gene is TRBJ2-2, the V gene TRBV30, with D perhaps TRBD2 (6 bases). In germline, CDR1 is GTSNPN, CDR2 SVGIG (reference sequence). Trimming cost V 0 bases and J 5 bases, with 10 bases left between them. The CDR3 has 14 amino acids. DNA for the CDR3: TGTGCCTGGAGTGTAGGGGCGGGGACCGGGGAGCTGTTTTTT. This codes for CAWSVGAGTGELFF.

V and J are TRBV7-2 and TRBJ1-1, with D unresolved. Trimming removed 8 bases at V and 3 bases at J, with 16 bases between. This CDR3 contains 14 residues. Per the germline V gene, CDR1 is SGHTA and CDR2 is FQGNSA. The CDR3 here is CASSLLGRDTEAFF. The CDR3, as DNA: TGTGCCAGCTCCCTCCTTGGACGGGACACTGAAGCTTTCTTT.